This T cell receptor (beta chain) originates from a study of ipilimumab plus nivolumab after autologous stem cell transplantation. The V and J ends lost 7 bases and 4 bases, in that order; junction bases with no gene match: 7. In germline, CDR1 is MNHEY, CDR2 SVGAGI. This CDR3 contains 14 residues. The method was immunoSEQ multiplex PCR; TCRdb's version includes in-frame clones alone and lacks a portion of them. The data hold about 22,000 clones, with 77% observed a single time. The input for sequencing was PBMCs, taken in a trial of ipilimumab plus nivolumab as post-transplant consolidation. The chain couples TRBV6-5 to TRBJ1-2; TRBD1 agrees at 9 bases. This TCR was recovered from a male donor with diffuse large B-cell lymphoma. The CDR3 nucleotides read TGTGCCAGCACCGTGGGACAGGGCTCCTATGGCTACACCTTC. This codes for CASTVGQGSYGYTF.